This T cell receptor (beta chain) was profiled in a study of neurological immune-mediated disorders. This clonotype came up many times. Its antigen is currently unknown. Time point denoted: longitudinal time-point 1 (baseline). Unsorted libraries were derived from 2 million PBMCs stored at -80 C. Overall study findings and caveats: Expansion of TCR clones was greatest in HTLV-1-associated myelopathy and smallest in multiple sclerosis, where it fell below that of healthy controls.

The method for making cDNA was 5'RACE, and it used 10-nucleotide random UMIs. Via MiXCR, TCRdb re-called the 5' RACE reads, giving one row per CDR3 protein. The data hold roughly 75,000 distinct CDR3 sequences, with approximately 13% observed a single time. This sequence originates from a female donor with HTLV-1-associated myelopathy (HAM/TSP). The sequencing input was PBMCs.

The CDR3 nucleotides are TGTGCCAGCAGCTTAGATAGGGTTACAGGTGAAAAACTGTTTTTT. Translation gives CASSLDRVTGEKLFF. The V call is TRBV11-2, the J call TRBJ1-4, with a possible D match to TRBD1 (5 bases). Trimming shortened V by 0 bases and J by 7 bases, and 12 bases separated the two germline ends. CDR1 and CDR2 from the germline V gene are SGHAT and FQNNGV. The CDR3 runs to 15 residues.